These 28 T cell receptor beta chains were all obtained from the same sample, sequenced in a study of blood T cell repertoires in COVID-19. Measured with immunoSEQ multiplex PCR; TCRdb has only the in-frame clones, and not every one. The table records 200,000 or so clones, roughly 82% of them present only once. Sequencing was performed on peripheral blood. The receptor set was obtained from a woman aged 25-40 years with acute or convalescent COVID-19.

V is TRBV10-3 and J is TRBJ2-7, with 8 bases lining up with TRBD2. Trimming at V came to 4 bases and at J to 0 bases, leaving 2 bases not matched to a gene. Germline V CDR1 and CDR2: ENHRY, SYGVKD. This CDR3 has 14 amino acids. CDR3 sequence reads: CAISGGGSSYEQYF. The CDR3 bases are TGTGCCATCAGTGGCGGGGGGAGCTCCTACGAGCAGTACTTC.

The V and J genes are TRBV7-2 and TRBJ2-7; weak D call: TRBD1 (6 bases). Per the germline V gene, CDR1 is SGHTA and CDR2 is FQGNSA. The CDR3 totals 15 residues. V was trimmed by 5 bases and J by 6 bases, leaving 20 bases between them. The DNA of the CDR3 is TGTGCCAGCAGCCCCCCAGGGGTAACGGGCGTCGAGCAGTACTTC. Its protein product is CASSPPGVTGVEQYF.

This rearrangement joins TRBV29-1 to TRBJ1-2, with D possibly TRBD1 on 6 matching bases. CDR3 size: 13 residues. CDR1 and CDR2 from the germline V gene are SQVTM and ANQGSEA. The V end was cut by 4 bases, the J end by 1 base, with 10 bases between. The CDR3 DNA reads as TGCAGCGTTGGGGACACCCGTAACTATGGCTACACCTTC. It yields the protein CSVGDTRNYGYTF.

The gene calls are TRBV12-3 or TRBV12-4 and TRBJ1-5; 7 nucleotides agree with TRBD1. This CDR3 is 13 amino acids long. With 7 bases clipped from V and 4 bases from J, the junction kept 4 bases outside the gene matches. CDR3 nucleotides: TGTGCCAGCAACACACAGGGGAATCAGCCCCAGCATTTT. Residues: CASNTQGNQPQHF.

The chain couples TRBV12-3 or TRBV12-4 to TRBJ1-1, with D hard to call. Trimming left V 6 bases short and J 4 bases short, with 9 bases between. There are 12 residues in the CDR3. The CDR3 nucleotides are TGTGCCAGCAGCCGTACAATCACTGAAGCTTTCTTT. It codes for CASSRTITEAFF.

This clone was seen a handful of times. The rearrangement links TRBV11-2 to TRBJ2-5; 8 nucleotides agree with TRBD2. The V gene end was trimmed by 5 bases and the J gene end by 7 bases; junction bases not matched to a gene: 12. CDR1 and CDR2 (germline): SGHAT, FQNNGV. The CDR3 runs to 15 residues. CDR3 in DNA: TGTGCCAGCAGCGCACCAGCGGGAGCTATTGGGACCCAGTACTTC. This codes for CASSAPAGAIGTQYF.

Worth noting for this clone: Within the sample, other DNA sequences also encode this same CDR3. The chain combines TRBV3-1 (or the pseudogene TRBV3-2) with TRBJ1-2; 10 bases are a match to TRBD1. The CDR3 runs 14 residues. Germline trimming cut 3 bases from V and 8 bases from J; bases unmatched to any gene: 6. CDR1 is LGHDT, CDR2 YNNKEL, per germline (reference sequence). CDR3: CASSQDRGMGGYTF. The CDR3 DNA sequence: TGTGCCAGCAGCCAGGACAGGGGGATGGGGGGCTACACCTTC.

V usage is TRBV18 and J usage is TRBJ1-2; 8 bases line up with TRBD1. Looked up from germline, CDR1 is KGHSH and CDR2 is LQKENI. This CDR3 is built from 15 residues. The J segment lost 4 bases and the V segment lost 0 bases, leaving 4 bases of the junction unmatched. CDR3: CASSPPGTGSYGYTF. The CDR3 DNA reads TGTGCCAGCTCACCACCTGGGACAGGCTCCTATGGCTACACCTTC.

A single count supports this clone. The CDR3 sequence: CAWTGSGNTIYF. The CDR3 nucleotides read TGTGCCTGGACAGGGTCCGGAAACACCATATATTTT. The gene calls are TRBV30 and TRBJ1-3, with a weak D call TRBD1 (5 bases). The CDR3 runs 12 residues. The V gene's germline CDR1 is GTSNPN and CDR2 SVGIG (reference sequence). Between the trimmed V and J ends, which lost 4 bases and 4 bases, there was a span of 8 bases. Combining the CDR3 with reference TRBV30 and TRBJ1-3 gives the whole variable domain SQTIHQWPATLVQPVGSPLSLECTVEGTSNPNLYWYRQAAGRGLQLLFYSVGIGQISSEVPQNLSASRPQDRQFILSSKKLLLSDSGFYLCAWTGSGNTIYFGEGSWLTVV.

Comment on this clone: One end of the junction is discordant with germline, which a read error may explain. The genes are TRBV2 and TRBJ2-7; TRBD1 matches 9 bases. The germline gives CDR1 SNHLY, CDR2 FYNNEI. The CDR3 contains 13 residues. CDR3 loop: CASSAPGQGLPPF. The CDR3 nucleotides are TGTGCCAGCAGCGCACCGGGACAGGGTTTGCCACCCTTC.

This rearrangement joins TRBV5-1 to TRBJ1-6, with D unclear. The germline gives CDR1 SGHRS, CDR2 YFSETQ. The CDR3 loop spans 16 amino acids. V dropped 0 bases and J dropped 0 bases, with 7 bases sitting between them. The CDR3 DNA reads TGCGCCAGCAGCTTGGCCGGGAGCTCCTATAATTCACCCCTCCACTTT. This encodes CASSLAGSSYNSPLHF.

This clone occurred once. J is TRBJ2-4 and V is TRBV4-1, with TRBD1 as a possible D gene (5 bases). The germline V gene has CDR1 MGHRA and CDR2 YSYEKL. V lost 0 bases and J 0 bases, leaving 15 bases between the germline ends. The CDR3 spans 18 residues. The CDR3 DNA is TGCGCCAGCAGCCAAGATAAGGGGAACTCACTAGCCAAAAACATTCAGTACTTC. This encodes CASSQDKGNSLAKNIQYF.

The chain employs TRBV5-4 and TRBJ2-1; D may be TRBD1 (8 bases). Germline CDR1 and CDR2: SGHNT and YYREEE (reference sequence). The CDR3 loop spans 17 amino acids. The ends were cut back, 4 bases at V and 2 bases at J, with 19 bases in the middle. In DNA form, the CDR3 reads TGTGCCAGCAGCGGGGAACAGGGGGGGATCGCCTACAATGAGCAGTTCTTC. It is translated as CASSGEQGGIAYNEQFF.

The chain couples TRBV19 to TRBJ2-1; possibly TRBD2 for D (5 bases). Per germline, CDR1 LNHDA and CDR2 SQIVND (reference sequence). The CDR3 is 12 residues long. Trimming removed 4 bases at V and 12 bases at J, with 13 bases between. The CDR3 loop is CASSKRPPGQFF. The CDR3 nucleotides read TGTGCCAGTAGTAAGCGGCCCCCGGGGCAGTTCTTC.

J is TRBJ2-4 and V is TRBV27, with TRBD1 matching 11 bases. There are 21 residues in the CDR3. The ends lost 4 bases at V and 1 base at J; junction bases unmatched: 18. CDR1 and CDR2 (germline): MNHEY, SMNVEV (reference sequence). The chain's CDR3 is CASSSSDRTGGALWAKNIQYF. CDR3 nucleotides: TGTGCCAGCAGTTCCTCCGATCGGACAGGGGGCGCCTTATGGGCCAAAAACATTCAGTACTTC.

J is TRBJ2-2 and V is TRBV2; 11 bases match TRBD2. This CDR3 is 15 amino acids long. Germline V gene lookup returns CDR1 SNHLY and CDR2 FYNNEI. Trimming removed 10 bases from V and 6 bases from J; junction bases left unmatched: 10. The CDR3 here is CAKQYSGRAPGELFF. The CDR3 nucleotides are TGTGCCAAACAATATAGCGGGAGGGCCCCCGGGGAGCTGTTTTTT.

This chain connects TRBV19 to TRBJ1-5; 9 positions agree with TRBD1. V lost 5 bases and J lost 2; bases outside the gene matches: 7. CDR3 length: 16 amino acids. Looked up from germline, CDR1 is LNHDA and CDR2 is SQIVND (reference sequence). The DNA for the CDR3 is TGTGCCAGTAGTTTCCCACAGGGGGCTGGCAATCAGCCCCAGCATTTT. It yields the protein CASSFPQGAGNQPQHF.

This rearrangement joins TRBV7-4 to TRBJ1-3, with no clear D. The germline gives CDR1 SGHVT, CDR2 SQSDAQ. Trimming pared 1 base from V and 0 bases from J, leaving 13 bases between. This CDR3 comprises 17 residues. CDR3 residues: CASSLETLTSSGNTIYF. CDR3 DNA sequence: TGTGCCAGCAGCTTAGAGACACTCACGAGCTCTGGAAACACCATATATTTT.

J is TRBJ2-4 and V is TRBV27; possibly TRBD2 for D (6 bases). Trimming removed 7 bases from V and 1 base from J, with 17 bases in between. Looked up from germline, CDR1 is MNHEY and CDR2 is SMNVEV (reference sequence). There are 16 residues in the CDR3. The chain's CDR3 is CASKTFLRGAKNIQYF. In nucleotides, the CDR3 is TGTGCCAGCAAAACGTTTCTTCGGGGGGCCAAAAACATTCAGTACTTC.

The chain is built from TRBV28 and TRBJ2-2, with a possible D match to TRBD2 (5 bases). V was shortened by 7 bases and J by 4 bases, with 13 bases between the two germline ends. The germline CDR1 and CDR2 sequences are MDHEN and SYDVKM. CDR3 length: 14 residues. CDR3 in DNA: TGTGCCAGCATTATCCGGGGTGGCACCGGGGAGCTGTTTTTT. It translates to CASIIRGGTGELFF.

The CDR3 region has the DNA TGTGCCAGCAGCTCCGGGACAGGGAAAAATCAGCCCCAGCATTTT. This sequence encodes CASSSGTGKNQPQHF. The gene calls are TRBV7-2 and TRBJ1-5; 9 bases map to TRBD1. This CDR3 is built from 15 residues. The germline V gene has CDR1 SGHTA and CDR2 FQGNSA. V dropped 4 bases and J dropped 4; count of bases not matched to a gene: 5. Full variable domain (missing parts from reference TRBV7-2 and TRBJ1-5): GAGVSQSPSNKVTEKGKDVELRCDPISGHTALYWYRQSLGQGLEFLIYFQGNSAPDKSGLPSDRFSAERTGGSVSTLTIQRTQQEDSAVYLCASSSGTGKNQPQHFGDGTRLSIL.

The V call is TRBV7-2, the J call TRBJ2-1, with TRBD2 as a possible D gene (5 bases). CDR3 length: 13 amino acids. Germline CDR1 is SGHTA and CDR2 is FQGNSA. V was cut by 7 bases and J by 6 bases, with 13 bases left in between. Here the CDR3 DNA reads TGTGCCAGCAACACTAGGGCAGCCAATGAGCAGTTCTTC. This encodes CASNTRAANEQFF.

This sequence joins TRBV4-3 and TRBJ1-2; D unclear. The CDR3 runs 16 residues. V lost 0 bases, J lost 5 bases, and 16 bases lay in between. In germline, CDR1 is LGHNA, CDR2 YSLEER. In nucleotides, the CDR3 is TGCGCCAGCAGCCAAGATGGAGCGGTGCCTGGGTATGGCTACACCTTC. Residues: CASSQDGAVPGYGYTF.

This chain connects TRBV2 to TRBJ1-1; weak D call: TRBD1 (5 bases). The CDR3 extends over 15 amino acids. CDR1 and CDR2 from the germline V gene are SNHLY and FYNNEI. The ends were cut back, 8 bases at V and 3 bases at J, with 19 bases in the middle. CDR3 nucleotide sequence: TGTGCCAGCCTCAGGTCGGGGGTTACGGACACTGAAGCTTTCTTT. It specifies CASLRSGVTDTEAFF.

The rearrangement links TRBV19 to TRBJ2-7; D is unresolved. Trimming took 5 bases from V and 4 from J, leaving 15 bases between them. The CDR3 runs to 14 residues. Per germline, CDR1 LNHDA and CDR2 SQIVND (reference sequence). The CDR3 DNA follows: TGTGCCAGTAGTGGATCGGCGGCAGCATACGAGCAGTACTTC. It is translated as CASSGSAAAYEQYF.

The chain couples TRBV5-4 to TRBJ1-2; D gene uncertain. Trimming took off 0 bases at V and 8 bases at J, with 17 bases between the two ends. The CDR3 has 15 amino acids. Germline V gene sequence: CDR1 SGHNT, CDR2 YYREEE (reference sequence). The CDR3 sequence is CASSLAGVGVGGYTF. The CDR3 DNA follows: TGTGCCAGCAGCTTGGCTGGTGTGGGTGTGGGCGGCTACACCTTC.

The chain employs TRBV14 and TRBJ2-7; TRBD2 agrees at 11 bases. The J segment lost 0 bases and the V segment lost 5 bases, leaving 9 bases of the junction unmatched. The CDR3 is 17 residues long. Germline V CDR1 and CDR2: SGHDN, FVKESK. The CDR3, as DNA: TGTGCCAGCAGCTATTTCGGGGGGACTAGCGGCTCCTACGAGCAGTACTTC. As protein: CASSYFGGTSGSYEQYF.

The rearrangement uses TRBV7-2 and TRBJ2-3, with TRBD2 identical over 11 bases. The CDR3 is 15 amino acids. Germline assignment: CDR1 SGHTA and CDR2 FQGNSA. The junction had 8 bases not matched to a gene; V was cut back by 8 bases and J by 4 bases. The CDR3 is CASSPGLAVSDTQYF. For the CDR3, the DNA is TGTGCCAGCTCCCCGGGACTAGCGGTGTCAGATACGCAGTATTTT.